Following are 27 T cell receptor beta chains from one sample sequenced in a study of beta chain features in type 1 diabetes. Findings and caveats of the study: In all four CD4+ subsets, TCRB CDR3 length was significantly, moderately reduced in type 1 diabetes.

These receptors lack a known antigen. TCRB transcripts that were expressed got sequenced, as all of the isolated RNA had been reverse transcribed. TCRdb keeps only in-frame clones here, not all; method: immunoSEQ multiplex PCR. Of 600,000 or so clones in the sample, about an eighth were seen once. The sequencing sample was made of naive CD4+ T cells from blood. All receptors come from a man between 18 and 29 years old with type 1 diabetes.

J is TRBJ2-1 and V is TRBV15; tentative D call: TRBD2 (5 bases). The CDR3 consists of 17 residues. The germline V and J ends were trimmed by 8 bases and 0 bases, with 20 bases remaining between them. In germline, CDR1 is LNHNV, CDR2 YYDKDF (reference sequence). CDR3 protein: CATGSGVLALSYNEQFF. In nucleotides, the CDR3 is TGTGCCACCGGTTCTGGGGTCCTAGCCCTCTCCTACAATGAGCAGTTCTTC.

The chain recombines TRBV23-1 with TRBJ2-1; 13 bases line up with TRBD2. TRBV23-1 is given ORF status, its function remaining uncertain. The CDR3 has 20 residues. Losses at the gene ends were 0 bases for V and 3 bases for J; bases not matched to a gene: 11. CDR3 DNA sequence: TGCGCCAGCAGTCAATCGAAAAGGGGACTAGCGGGACACTACTACAATGAGCAGTTCTTC. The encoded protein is CASSQSKRGLAGHYYNEQFF.

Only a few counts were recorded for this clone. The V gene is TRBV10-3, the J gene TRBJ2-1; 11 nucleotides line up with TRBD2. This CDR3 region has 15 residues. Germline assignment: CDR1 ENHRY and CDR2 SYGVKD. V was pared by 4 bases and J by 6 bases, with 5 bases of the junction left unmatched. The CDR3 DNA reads TGTGCCATCAGTGGAGGACTAGCGGGCCTCAATGAGCAGTTCTTC. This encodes CAISGGLAGLNEQFF.

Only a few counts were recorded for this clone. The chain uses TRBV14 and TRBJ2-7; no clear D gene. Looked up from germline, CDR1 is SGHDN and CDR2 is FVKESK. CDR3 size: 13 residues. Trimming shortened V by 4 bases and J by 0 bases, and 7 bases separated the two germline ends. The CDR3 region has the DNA TGTGCCAGCAGCCTTAGGAGCTCCTACGAGCAGTACTTC. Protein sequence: CASSLRSSYEQYF. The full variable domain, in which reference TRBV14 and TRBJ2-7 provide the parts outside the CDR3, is EAGVTQFPSHSVIEKGQTVTLRCDPISGHDNLYWYRRVMGKEIKFLLHFVKESKQDESGMPNNRFLAERTGGTYSTLKVQPAELEDSGVYFCASSLRSSYEQYFGPGTRLTVT.

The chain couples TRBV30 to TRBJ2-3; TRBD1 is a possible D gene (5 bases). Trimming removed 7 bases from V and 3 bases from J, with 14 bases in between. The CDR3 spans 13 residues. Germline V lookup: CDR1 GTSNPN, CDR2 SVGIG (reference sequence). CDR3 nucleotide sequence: TGTGCCTCAGAAGTGGCAGGGACAGATACGCAGTATTTT. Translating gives CASEVAGTDTQYF.

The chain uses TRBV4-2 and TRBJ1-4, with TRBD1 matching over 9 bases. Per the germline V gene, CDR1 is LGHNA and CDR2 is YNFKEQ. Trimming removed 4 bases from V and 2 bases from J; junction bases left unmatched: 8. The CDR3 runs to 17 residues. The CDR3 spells CASSRGSGTGTNEKLFF. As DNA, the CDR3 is TGTGCCAGCAGCCGCGGATCTGGGACAGGGACTAATGAAAAACTGTTTTTT.

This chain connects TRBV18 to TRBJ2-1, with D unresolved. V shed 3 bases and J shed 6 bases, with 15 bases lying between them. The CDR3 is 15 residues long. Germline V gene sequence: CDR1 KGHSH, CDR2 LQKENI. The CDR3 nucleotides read TGTGCCAGCTCACCCCCTCTGATATTGGGCAATGAGCAGTTCTTC. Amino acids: CASSPPLILGNEQFF.

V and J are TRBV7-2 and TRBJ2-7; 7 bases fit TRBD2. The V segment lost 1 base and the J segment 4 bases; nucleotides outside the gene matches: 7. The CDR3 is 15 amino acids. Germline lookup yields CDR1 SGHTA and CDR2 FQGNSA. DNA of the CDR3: TGTGCCAGCAGCTTAGAGGTAGCGGGCTCGTACGAGCAGTACTTC. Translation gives CASSLEVAGSYEQYF. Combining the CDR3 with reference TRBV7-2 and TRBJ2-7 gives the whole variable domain GAGVSQSPSNKVTEKGKDVELRCDPISGHTALYWYRQSLGQGLEFLIYFQGNSAPDKSGLPSDRFSAERTGGSVSTLTIQRTQQEDSAVYLCASSLEVAGSYEQYFGPGTRLTVT.

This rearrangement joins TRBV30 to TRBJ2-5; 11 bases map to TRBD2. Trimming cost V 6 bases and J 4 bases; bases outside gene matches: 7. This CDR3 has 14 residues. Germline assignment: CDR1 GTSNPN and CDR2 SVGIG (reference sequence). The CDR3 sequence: CACRTSGSGETQYF. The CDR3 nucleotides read TGTGCCTGCAGAACTAGCGGGAGTGGAGAGACCCAGTACTTC.

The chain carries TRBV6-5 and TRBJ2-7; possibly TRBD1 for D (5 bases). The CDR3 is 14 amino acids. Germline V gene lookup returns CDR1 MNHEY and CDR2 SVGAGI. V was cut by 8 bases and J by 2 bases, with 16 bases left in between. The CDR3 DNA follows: TGTGCCAGCGGTCGGGCAGGGTTTGCCTACGAGCAGTACTTC. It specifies CASGRAGFAYEQYF.

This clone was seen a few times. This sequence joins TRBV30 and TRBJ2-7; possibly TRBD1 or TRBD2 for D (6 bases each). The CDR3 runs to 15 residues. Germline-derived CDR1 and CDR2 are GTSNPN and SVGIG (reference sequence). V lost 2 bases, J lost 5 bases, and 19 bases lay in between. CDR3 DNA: TGTGCCTGGAGTCGACCGGGGGCCGGGACCCACGAGCAGTACTTC. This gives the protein CAWSRPGAGTHEQYF.

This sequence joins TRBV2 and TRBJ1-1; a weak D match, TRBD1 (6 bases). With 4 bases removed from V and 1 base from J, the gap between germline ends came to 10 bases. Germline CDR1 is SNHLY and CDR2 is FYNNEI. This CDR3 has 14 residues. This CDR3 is CASSVLTGNTEAFF. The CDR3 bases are TGTGCCAGCAGTGTTTTGACAGGGAACACTGAAGCTTTCTTT.

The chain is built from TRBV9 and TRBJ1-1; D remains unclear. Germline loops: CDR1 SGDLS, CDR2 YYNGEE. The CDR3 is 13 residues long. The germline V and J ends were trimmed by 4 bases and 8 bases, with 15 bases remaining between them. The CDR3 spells CASSPVAGVEAFF. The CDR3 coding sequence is TGTGCCAGCAGCCCAGTAGCAGGTGTCGAAGCTTTCTTT.

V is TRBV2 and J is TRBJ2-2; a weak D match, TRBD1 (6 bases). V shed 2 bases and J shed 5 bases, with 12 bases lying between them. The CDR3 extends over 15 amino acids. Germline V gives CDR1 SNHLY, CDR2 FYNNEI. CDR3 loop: CASSESDRLTGELFF. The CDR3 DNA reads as TGTGCCAGCAGTGAATCCGACAGGTTAACCGGGGAGCTGTTTTTT.

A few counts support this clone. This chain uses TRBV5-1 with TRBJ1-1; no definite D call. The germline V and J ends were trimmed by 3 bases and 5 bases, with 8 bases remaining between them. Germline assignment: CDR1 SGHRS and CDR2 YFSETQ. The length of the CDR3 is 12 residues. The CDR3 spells CASSSQGTEAFF. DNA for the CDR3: TGCGCCAGCAGCTCACAAGGGACTGAAGCTTTCTTT.

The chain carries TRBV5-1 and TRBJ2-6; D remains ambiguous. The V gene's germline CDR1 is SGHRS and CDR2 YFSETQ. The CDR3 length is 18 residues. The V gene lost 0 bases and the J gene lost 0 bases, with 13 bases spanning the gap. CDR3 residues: CASSLGRGPPSGANVLTF. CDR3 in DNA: TGCGCCAGCAGCTTGGGACGTGGGCCACCCTCTGGGGCCAACGTCCTGACTTTC.

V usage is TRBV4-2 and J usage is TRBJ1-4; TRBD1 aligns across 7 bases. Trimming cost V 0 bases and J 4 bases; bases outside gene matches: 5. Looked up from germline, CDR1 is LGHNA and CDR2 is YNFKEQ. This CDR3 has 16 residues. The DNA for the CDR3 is TGTGCCAGCAGCCAAGAGACGGGACAGAATAATGAAAAACTGTTTTTT. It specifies CASSQETGQNNEKLFF.

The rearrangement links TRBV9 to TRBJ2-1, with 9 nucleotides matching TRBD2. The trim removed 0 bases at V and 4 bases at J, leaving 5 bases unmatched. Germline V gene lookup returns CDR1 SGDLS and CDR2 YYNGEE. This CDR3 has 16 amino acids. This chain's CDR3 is CASSVALTSGYNEQFF. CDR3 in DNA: TGTGCCAGCAGCGTAGCTTTGACTAGCGGTTACAATGAGCAGTTCTTC.

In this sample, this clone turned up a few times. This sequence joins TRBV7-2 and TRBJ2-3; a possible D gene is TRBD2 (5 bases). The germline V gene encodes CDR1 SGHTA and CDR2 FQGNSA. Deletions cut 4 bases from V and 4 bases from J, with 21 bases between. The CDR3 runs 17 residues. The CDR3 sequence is CASSWRFGSSEADTQYF. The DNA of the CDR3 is TGTGCCAGCAGCTGGCGCTTTGGCTCTTCGGAGGCAGATACGCAGTATTTT. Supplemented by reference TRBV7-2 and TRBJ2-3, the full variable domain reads GAGVSQSPSNKVTEKGKDVELRCDPISGHTALYWYRQSLGQGLEFLIYFQGNSAPDKSGLPSDRFSAERTGGSVSTLTIQRTQQEDSAVYLCASSWRFGSSEADTQYFGPGTRLTVL.

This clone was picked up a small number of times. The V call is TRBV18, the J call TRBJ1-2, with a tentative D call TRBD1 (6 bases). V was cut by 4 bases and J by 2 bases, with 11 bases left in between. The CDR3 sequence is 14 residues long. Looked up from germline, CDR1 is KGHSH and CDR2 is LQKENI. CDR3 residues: CASSLQGGNYGYTF. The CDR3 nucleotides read TGTGCCAGCTCACTACAGGGTGGAAACTATGGCTACACCTTC.

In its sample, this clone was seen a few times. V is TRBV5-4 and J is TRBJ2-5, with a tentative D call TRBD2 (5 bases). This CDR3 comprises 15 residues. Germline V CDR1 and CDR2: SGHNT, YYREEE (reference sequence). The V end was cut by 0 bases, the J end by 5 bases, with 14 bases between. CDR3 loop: CASSLGLAAQETQYF. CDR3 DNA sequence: TGTGCCAGCAGCTTGGGCCTAGCAGCCCAGGAGACCCAGTACTTC.

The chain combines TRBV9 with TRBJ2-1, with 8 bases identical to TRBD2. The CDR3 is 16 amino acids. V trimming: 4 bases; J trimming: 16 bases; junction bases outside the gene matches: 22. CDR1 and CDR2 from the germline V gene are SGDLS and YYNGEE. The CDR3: CASSPDRVAGWTSYFF. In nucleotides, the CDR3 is TGTGCCAGCAGCCCCGATAGAGTAGCGGGATGGACCTCCTATTTCTTC. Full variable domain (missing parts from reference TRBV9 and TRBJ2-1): DSGVTQTPKHLITATGQRVTLRCSPRSGDLSVYWYQQSLDQGLQFLIQYYNGEERAKGNILERFSAQQFPDLHSELNLSSLELGDSALYFCASSPDRVAGWTSYFFGPGTRLTVL.

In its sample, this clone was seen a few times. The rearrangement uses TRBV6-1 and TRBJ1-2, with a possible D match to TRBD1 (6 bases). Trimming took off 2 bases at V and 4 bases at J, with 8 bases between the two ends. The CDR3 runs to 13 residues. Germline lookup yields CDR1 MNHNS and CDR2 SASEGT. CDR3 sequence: CASSESTGYGYTF. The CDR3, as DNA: TGTGCCAGCAGTGAATCGACAGGCTATGGCTACACCTTC.

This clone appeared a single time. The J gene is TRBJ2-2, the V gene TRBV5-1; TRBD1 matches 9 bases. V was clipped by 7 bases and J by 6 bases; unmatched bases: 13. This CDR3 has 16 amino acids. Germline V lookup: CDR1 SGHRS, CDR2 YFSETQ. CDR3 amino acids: CASASTGGYGAGELFF. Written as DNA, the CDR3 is TGCGCCAGCGCCTCTACAGGGGGCTACGGCGCCGGGGAGCTGTTTTTT.

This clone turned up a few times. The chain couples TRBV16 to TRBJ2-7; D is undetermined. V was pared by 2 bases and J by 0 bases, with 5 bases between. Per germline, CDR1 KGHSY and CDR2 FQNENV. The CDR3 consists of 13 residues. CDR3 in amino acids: CASSQRNSYEQYF. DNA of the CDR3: TGTGCCAGCAGCCAACGGAACTCCTACGAGCAGTACTTC. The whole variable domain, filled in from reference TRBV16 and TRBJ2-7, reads GEEVAQTPKHLVRGEGQKAKLYCAPIKGHSYVFWYQQVLKNEFKFLISFQNENVFDETGMPKERFSAKCLPNSPCSLEIQATKLEDSAVYFCASSQRNSYEQYFGPGTRLTVT.

The CDR3 DNA sequence: TGTGCCAGCAGTATGGACAGGGGAAACGTCTACGAGCAGTACTTC. Translation: CASSMDRGNVYEQYF. The chain is built from TRBV27 and TRBJ2-7; 9 nucleotides match TRBD1. Unmatched junction bases numbered 8, after V lost 5 bases and J lost 3 bases. The V gene's germline CDR1 is MNHEY and CDR2 SMNVEV (reference sequence). The CDR3 contains 15 residues.

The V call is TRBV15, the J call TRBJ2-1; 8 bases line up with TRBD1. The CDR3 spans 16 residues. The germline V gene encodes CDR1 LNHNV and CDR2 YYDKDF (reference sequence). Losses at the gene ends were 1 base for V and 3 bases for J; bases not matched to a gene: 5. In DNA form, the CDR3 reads TGTGCCACCAGCAGAGCTTCGGACAGGGTCTACAATGAGCAGTTCTTC. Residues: CATSRASDRVYNEQFF.